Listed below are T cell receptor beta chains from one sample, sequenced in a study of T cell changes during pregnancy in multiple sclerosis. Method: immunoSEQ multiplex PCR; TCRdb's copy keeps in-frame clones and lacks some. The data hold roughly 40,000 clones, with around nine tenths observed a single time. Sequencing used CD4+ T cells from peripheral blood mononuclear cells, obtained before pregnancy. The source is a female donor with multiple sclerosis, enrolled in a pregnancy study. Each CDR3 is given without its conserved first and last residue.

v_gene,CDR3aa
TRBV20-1,APSQETQY
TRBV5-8,ASSWWRKKAGSGNTIY
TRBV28,ASSLSLAGEKEQF
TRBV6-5,ASSYSKGTDTQY
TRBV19,ASTGSSEAF
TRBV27,ASSPRGSRNYGYT
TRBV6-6,ASSRTSGGLYNEQF
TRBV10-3,AISELLSNQPQH
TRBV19,ASSGDSWSEQY
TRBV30,AWTPKGQGRTGNEKLF
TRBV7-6,ASSAQRANGAYEQY
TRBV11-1,ASSLRGGYSYNEQF
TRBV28,ASNRDSTYEQY
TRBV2,ASITSGSPYEQY
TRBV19,STTTGRGRIEQY
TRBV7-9,ASSLTGVVDNEQF
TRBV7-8,ASSRSGRAVQETQY
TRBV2,ASSELLYEQY
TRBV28,ASSLLGQGRDYEQY
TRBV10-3,AISEVTGGETQY
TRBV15,ATSSDLNTEAF
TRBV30,AWSVRGDTEAF
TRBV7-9,ASSGGV
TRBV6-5,ASSYRGALQETQY
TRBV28,ASSLGGAHLVGQY
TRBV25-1,ASSERTGNTEAF
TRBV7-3,ASSLTKGQGGSEQF
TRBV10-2,ASRNEQGARPEAF
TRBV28,ASRISTTYNEQF
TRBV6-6,ASSWTGDYGYT
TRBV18,ASSPTQGGNQPQH
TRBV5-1,ASSVGLAPQGNSYEQY
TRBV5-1,ASSSGTVASTDTQY
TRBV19,ASSGLDSSSNQPQH
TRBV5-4,ASSLSSDRASGARHYEQY
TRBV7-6,ASSLDPGLAGTAYEQY
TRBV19,ASSFVWGSEGPGELF
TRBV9,ASSVETGFRRGELF
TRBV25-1,ASSKTTGGGTEAF
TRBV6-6,ASSYSTGSNEQF
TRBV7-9,ASSPRHVLYGYT
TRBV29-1,SVDLGTGGSQY
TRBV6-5,ASRGTGGTDTQY
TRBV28,ASGQTYEQY
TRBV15,ATSGGTGDTGELF
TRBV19,ASSIDLGGDKNIQY
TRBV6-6,ASSYSRVYNEQF
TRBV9,ASSARLGADTQY
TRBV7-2,ASSTTSGVSYEQY
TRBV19,ASSYRDSRSEKLF
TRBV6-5,ASKEAGTNQPQH